This TCR beta chain is drawn from a study of T cell repertoires in cytomegalovirus infection. The CDR3 runs 18 residues. Germline CDR1 LNHDA, CDR2 SQIVND (reference sequence). Trimming took 5 bases from V and 1 from J; bases not matched to a gene: 8. TCRdb passed the reads through MiXCR, listing each CDR3 protein once. This sample yields under 250,000 distinct CDR3 sequences, of which 6.5% are seen a single time; under 7.5% belongs to the top ten. The V call is TRBV19, the J call TRBJ2-5, with 15 positions matching TRBD2. Sequencing input: PBMCs. The TCR was taken from a human donor in good health (CMV status not recorded). Some clones in this sample may be carry-over from other donors' samples. Here the CDR3 reads CASSRGLAGGPAQETQYF. The CDR3 bases are TGTGCCAGTAGTCGTGGACTAGCGGGGGGGCCGGCCCAAGAGACCCAGTACTTC.